Sequencing of this T cell receptor beta chain was carried out in a study of CD8 T cells in ankylosing spondylitis. General study results and limits: A motif of roughly eight highly homologous TCR beta variants was seen as apparently characteristic of ankylosing spondylitis blood. There were earlier reports of some motif variants in reactive arthritis synovial fluid and blood. Those disease-linked clones were CD8+; they were also relatively rare in peripheral blood. Researchers reportedly found disease-linked clones significantly enriched in matched ankylosing spondylitis synovial fluid.

Researchers built TCR beta libraries using quantitative 5'-RACE with molecular barcodes. TCRdb re-called the 5' RACE reads with MiXCR, one entry per CDR3 protein. Of roughly 440,000 distinct CDR3 sequences in the sample, roughly 18% were seen once. The CDR3 length is 15 residues. Germline-derived CDR1 and CDR2 are SGHTA and FQGNSA. The V segment lost 6 bases and the J segment 2 bases; nucleotides outside the gene matches: 7. Of note for this clonotype: Its antigen is not identified.

The V and J genes are TRBV7-2 and TRBJ1-2; the match to TRBD1 covers 9 bases. Sequencing was carried out using blood, either unsorted or a sorted T cell fraction (not recorded which). This sequence originates from a male donor with ankylosing spondylitis. Here the CDR3 reads CASRADRGTNYGYTF. The CDR3 DNA reads TGTGCCAGCAGGGCCGACAGGGGGACCAACTATGGCTACACCTTC.